The entry below describes one T cell receptor beta chain. Its antigen is not known. J gave up 1 base and V 7 bases, and 4 bases lay outside the gene matches. The CDR3 has 13 residues. CDR1 SGHTS and CDR2 YDEGEE come from the germline V gene. The data are from a study of cytomegalovirus exposure and HLA in healthy donors. PCR was performed using 60 Vbeta and 13 Jbeta primers. This table comes from immunoSEQ multiplex PCR, and its TCRdb copy is limited to in-frame clones, with some not included. In the table there are 90,000 or so clones, 65% to 80% of which are singletons. Study results and limitations: The presence/absence work took it that sequencing depth was about the same across donors. TCR beta V segments were, for the most part, productive about 90% or about 30% of the time in an earlier analysis. Another analysis was done later, and it associated 16,951 TCR beta sequences with HLA alleles at 0.05 false discovery rate.

These donors, healthy bone marrow donors, were studied. This chain joins TRBV5-8 and TRBJ2-7; TRBD1 aligns across 8 bases. This clonotype was obtained from a woman younger than 30 in good health and CMV-seropositive. Input material: PBMCs. CDR3 residues: CASDRGQSYEQYF. The CDR3 DNA sequence: TGTGCCAGCGACAGGGGCCAATCCTACGAGCAGTACTTC.